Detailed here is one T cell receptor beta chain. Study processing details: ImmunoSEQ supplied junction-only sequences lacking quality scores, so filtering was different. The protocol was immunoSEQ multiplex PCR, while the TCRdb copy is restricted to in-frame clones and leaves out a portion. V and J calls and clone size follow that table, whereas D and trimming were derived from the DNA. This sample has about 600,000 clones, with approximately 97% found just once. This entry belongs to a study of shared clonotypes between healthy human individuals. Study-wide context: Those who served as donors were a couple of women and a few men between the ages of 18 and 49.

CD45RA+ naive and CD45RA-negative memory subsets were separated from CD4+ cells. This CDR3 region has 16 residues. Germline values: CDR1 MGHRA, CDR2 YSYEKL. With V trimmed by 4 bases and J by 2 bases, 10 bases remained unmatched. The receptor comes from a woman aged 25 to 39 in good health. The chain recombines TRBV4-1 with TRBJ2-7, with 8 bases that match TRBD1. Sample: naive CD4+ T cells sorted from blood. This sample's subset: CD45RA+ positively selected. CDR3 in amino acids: CASSPQAGTGAYEQYF. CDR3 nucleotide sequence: TGCGCCAGCAGCCCTCAAGCCGGGACAGGAGCCTACGAGCAGTACTTC.